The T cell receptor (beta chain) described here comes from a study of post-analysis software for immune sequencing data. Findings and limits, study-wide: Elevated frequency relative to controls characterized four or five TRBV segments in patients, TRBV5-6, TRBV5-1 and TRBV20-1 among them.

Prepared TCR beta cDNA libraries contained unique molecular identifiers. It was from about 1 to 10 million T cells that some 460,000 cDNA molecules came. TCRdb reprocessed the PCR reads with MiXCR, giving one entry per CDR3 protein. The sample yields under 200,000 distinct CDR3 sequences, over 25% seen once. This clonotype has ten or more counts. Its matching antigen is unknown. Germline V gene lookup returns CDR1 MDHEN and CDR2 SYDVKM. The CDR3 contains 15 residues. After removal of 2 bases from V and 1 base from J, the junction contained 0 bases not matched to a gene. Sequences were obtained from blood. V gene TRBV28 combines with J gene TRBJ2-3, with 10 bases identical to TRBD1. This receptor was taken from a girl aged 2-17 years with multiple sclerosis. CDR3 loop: CASSLGTGGTDTQYF. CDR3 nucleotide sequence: TGTGCCAGCAGTTTAGGGACAGGGGGCACAGATACGCAGTATTTT.